The sequence of this TCR beta chain was determined in a study of T-cell memory formation after mild COVID-19. Overall study: Most TCR clusters belonged to a single donor. Study-wide points: Balance between CD4 and CD8 was seen in clones contracting day 15 to 85, and a CD4+ lean was seen in later expanders. The study detected some responding clones in pre-infection memory, suggesting cross-reactive memory joined. Shrinking CD4+ clones resided mostly in CM and EM, and CD8+ ones in EMRA.

To note about this clonotype: Its antigen is not known.

TCRdb passed the 5' RACE reads through MiXCR, listing each CDR3 protein once. The sample lists almost 550,000 distinct CDR3 sequences, around 21% occurring once. Germline CDR1 is SEHNR and CDR2 is FQNEAQ (reference sequence). Trimming shortened V by 5 bases and J by 3 bases, and 14 bases separated the two germline ends. The CDR3 runs to 14 residues. The chain joins TRBV7-9 to TRBJ2-7, with D tentatively TRBD1 (6 bases). The TCR originated in an adult woman who had mild COVID-19 (a few samples of this study predate the infection). Cell type and time point are not known. Sequenced material: PBMCs or a T cell subset sorted from them (not recorded which). As DNA, the CDR3 is TGTGCCAGCAGCCCGTGGGGGCCACTCTACGAGCAGTACTTC. As protein: CASSPWGPLYEQYF.